Below, 26 T cell receptor beta chains from the same sample are listed, as sequenced in a study of blood T cell repertoires in COVID-19. Libraries were prepared by immunoSEQ multiplex PCR; TCRdb keeps only in-frame clonotypes and omits some of them. The sample holds some 500,000 clones; around nine tenths are singletons and the top ten take around 1.9%. Sample: PBMCs or T cells enriched from blood (not recorded which). All receptors derive from a woman aged 40 to 50 who had recovered from COVID-19.

The chain is built from TRBV27 and TRBJ1-1; maybe TRBD1 (6 bases). CDR3 size: 15 residues. Trimming took 6 bases from V and 2 from J, leaving 16 bases between them. Germline V lookup: CDR1 MNHEY, CDR2 SMNVEV (reference sequence). CDR3 amino acids: CASSLGDRQNTEAFF. Written as DNA, the CDR3 is TGTGCCAGCAGCCTTGGCGACAGGCAAAACACTGAAGCTTTCTTT.

This rearrangement joins TRBV3-1 (or the pseudogene TRBV3-2) to TRBJ1-3; TRBD1 is a possible D gene (6 bases). The V and J ends lost 4 bases and 3 bases respectively, with 13 bases between them. The germline V gene encodes CDR1 LGHDT and CDR2 YNNKEL (reference sequence). This CDR3 contains 15 residues. This CDR3 reads CASSPTGPSGNTIYF. The CDR3, as DNA: TGTGCCAGCAGCCCGACAGGACCTAGTGGAAACACCATATATTTT.

The chain joins TRBV7-2 to TRBJ2-7; TRBD2 might be the D (5 bases). The CDR3 contains 15 residues. Trimming cost V 1 base and J 0 bases, with 10 bases left between them. The V gene's germline CDR1 is SGHTA and CDR2 FQGNSA. This CDR3 is CASSLGFGSSYEQYF. Here the CDR3 DNA reads TGTGCCAGCAGCTTAGGATTTGGGAGCTCCTACGAGCAGTACTTC.

The chain carries TRBV3-1 (or the pseudogene TRBV3-2) and TRBJ1-3; no firm D call. V was cut by 4 bases and J by 5 bases, with 9 bases left in between. The CDR3 loop spans 13 amino acids. Germline CDR1 reads LGHDT; CDR2 reads YNNKEL (reference sequence). The CDR3 sequence is CASSPHARNTIYF. The CDR3 DNA is TGTGCCAGCAGCCCACATGCCAGAAACACCATATATTTT.

The rearrangement links TRBV6-5 to TRBJ1-2, with TRBD1 matching over 10 bases. J gave up 8 bases and V 6 bases, and 9 bases lay outside the gene matches. The V gene's germline CDR1 is MNHEY and CDR2 SVGAGI. The CDR3 has 14 residues. This CDR3 reads CASRTGGGNEGYTF. In DNA form, the CDR3 reads TGTGCCAGCAGGACAGGGGGCGGGAACGAGGGCTACACCTTC.

The V call is TRBV27, the J call TRBJ2-2; no definite D call. Trimming pared 10 bases from V and 6 bases from J, leaving 6 bases between. Germline CDR1 and CDR2: MNHEY and SMNVEV (reference sequence). The CDR3 runs to 10 residues. In DNA form, the CDR3 reads TGTGCCACCTCCGCCGGGGAGCTGTTTTTT. Protein: CATSAGELFF.

V usage is TRBV6-5 and J usage is TRBJ2-1; the match to TRBD2 covers 7 bases. In germline, CDR1 is MNHEY, CDR2 SVGAGI. Germline trimming cut 2 bases from V and 10 bases from J; bases unmatched to any gene: 11. The CDR3 has 15 residues. The CDR3 nucleotides read TGTGCCAGCAGTTACACTAGCGATCCCTTGGGGGAGCAGTTCTTC. The encoded protein is CASSYTSDPLGEQFF.

The chain carries TRBV19 and TRBJ2-2, with TRBD2 as a possible D gene (5 bases). The CDR3 totals 13 residues. The V gene lost 6 bases and the J gene lost 0 bases, with 5 bases spanning the gap. CDR1 and CDR2 (germline): LNHDA, SQIVND (reference sequence). The CDR3 here is CASSGANTGELFF. CDR3 nucleotide sequence: TGTGCCAGTAGCGGGGCGAACACCGGGGAGCTGTTTTTT.

The count of this clone is one. The rearrangement joins TRBV7-9 to TRBJ2-1; TRBD2 aligns across 9 bases. J lost 8 bases, V lost 3 bases, and 20 bases had no gene match. Germline values: CDR1 SEHNR, CDR2 FQNEAQ (reference sequence). The CDR3 sequence is 19 residues long. The CDR3 reads CASSFPVGGRALWMDEQFF. Written as DNA, the CDR3 is TGTGCCAGCAGCTTCCCGGTGGGCGGGAGGGCCCTATGGATGGATGAGCAGTTCTTC.

V gene TRBV7-9 combines with J gene TRBJ2-7, with D perhaps matching TRBD2 (5 bases). The CDR3 has 15 amino acids. V was cut by 2 bases and J by 2 bases, with 13 bases left in between. Germline V lookup: CDR1 SEHNR, CDR2 FQNEAQ (reference sequence). CDR3 nucleotides: TGTGCCAGCAGCTTAAGGTCGGGAAATACCTACGAGCAGTACTTC. Residues: CASSLRSGNTYEQYF.

The chain employs TRBV11-2 and TRBJ2-7; unclear D gene. CDR3 length: 14 amino acids. Trimming pared 5 bases from V and 2 bases from J, leaving 13 bases between. From germline, CDR1 is SGHAT and CDR2 FQNNGV. The CDR3: CASSLSSQAYEQYF. The CDR3 region has the DNA TGTGCCAGCAGCCTCTCGTCGCAGGCCTACGAGCAGTACTTC.

This chain links TRBV7-2 with TRBJ1-4, with 8 bases lining up with TRBD1. Losses at the gene ends were 4 bases for V and 3 bases for J; bases not matched to a gene: 4. Germline CDR1 is SGHTA and CDR2 is FQGNSA. The CDR3 is 15 residues long. The CDR3 bases are TGTGCCAGCAGCTCAGGGGGCGCAGCTAATGAAAAACTGTTTTTT. Residues: CASSSGGAANEKLFF.

This chain joins TRBV27 and TRBJ1-2, with a possible D match to TRBD1 (6 bases). The germline gives CDR1 MNHEY, CDR2 SMNVEV (reference sequence). The V end was cut by 3 bases, the J end by 5 bases, with 13 bases between. The CDR3 is 14 amino acids. The CDR3 DNA sequence: TGTGCCAGCAGTTTTGCAGGGCAGGGGTATGGCTACACCTTC. Translation gives CASSFAGQGYGYTF.

The chain links TRBV29-1 to TRBJ1-2; weak D call: TRBD1 (6 bases). The CDR3 contains 13 residues. The germline V and J ends were trimmed by 6 bases and 0 bases, with 11 bases remaining between them. In germline, CDR1 is SQVTM, CDR2 ANQGSEA. The CDR3 protein is CSVNRDSNYGYTF. The CDR3 coding sequence is TGCAGCGTAAACAGGGATTCTAACTATGGCTACACCTTC.

The genes are TRBV27 and TRBJ1-1; tentatively, D is TRBD1 (5 bases). The CDR3 extends over 13 amino acids. Trimming left V 2 bases short and J 5 bases short, with 9 bases between. Germline-derived CDR1 and CDR2 are MNHEY and SMNVEV (reference sequence). The CDR3 coding sequence is TGTGCCAGCAGTTTACACAGGTCAACTGAAGCTTTCTTT. Translation: CASSLHRSTEAFF.

CDR3 DNA: TGCGCCAGCAGCCAAGGGGCTACATCCTACGAGCAGTACTTC. It codes for CASSQGATSYEQYF. The chain employs TRBV4-1 and TRBJ2-7; D is ambiguous. V was pared by 1 base and J by 1 base, with 8 bases between. Per germline, CDR1 MGHRA and CDR2 YSYEKL. The CDR3 extends over 14 amino acids.

There are a few counts of this clone. The V call is TRBV5-4, the J call TRBJ2-7; TRBD2 matches at 7 bases. V was clipped by 4 bases and J by 0 bases; unmatched bases: 7. This CDR3 has 15 residues. Per the germline V gene, CDR1 is SGHNT and CDR2 is YYREEE (reference sequence). CDR3 DNA sequence: TGTGCCAGCAGCCAAGCGGGAAGTAGCTCCTACGAGCAGTACTTC. This gives the protein CASSQAGSSSYEQYF.

This chain links TRBV5-1 with TRBJ2-2; 16 bases map to TRBD2. This CDR3 contains 20 residues. CDR1 is SGHRS, CDR2 YFSETQ, per germline. The trim removed 5 bases at V and 3 bases at J, leaving 13 bases unmatched. As DNA, the CDR3 is TGCGCCAGCAGTCTAATCCCGGGACTAGCGGGAGGGCAGGACACCGGGGAGCTGTTTTTT. It codes for CASSLIPGLAGGQDTGELFF.

CDR3 nucleotide sequence: TGCGCCAGCAGCCAAGTAGGGACTAGCGGATACACAGATACGCAGTATTTT. Amino acids: CASSQVGTSGYTDTQYF. The V call is TRBV4-3, the J call TRBJ2-3, with 11 bases identical to TRBD2. V gave up 1 base and J gave up 2 bases; unmatched junction bases: 5. The CDR3 runs 17 residues. The V gene's germline CDR1 is LGHNA and CDR2 YSLEER.

The J gene is TRBJ2-3, the V gene TRBV27, with D possibly matching TRBD2 (5 bases). This CDR3 region has 15 residues. V was cut by 6 bases and J by 2 bases, with 15 bases left in between. CDR1 and CDR2 (germline): MNHEY, SMNVEV (reference sequence). The CDR3 loop is CASRSRREPTDTQYF. The CDR3 bases are TGTGCCAGCAGATCAAGACGGGAACCCACAGATACGCAGTATTTT.

The chain employs TRBV3-1 (or the pseudogene TRBV3-2) and TRBJ1-3, with TRBD1 matching 7 bases. The V segment lost 5 bases and the J segment 4 bases; nucleotides outside the gene matches: 11. Germline V gene sequence: CDR1 LGHDT, CDR2 YNNKEL (reference sequence). This CDR3 has 16 residues. CDR3 sequence (DNA): TGTGCCAGCAGCTTCGACAGGGCCCAGACGGGAAACACCATATATTTT. Encoded protein: CASSFDRAQTGNTIYF.

In this sample, this clone turned up once. V is TRBV6-1 and J is TRBJ2-5, with 11 bases lining up with TRBD2. The germline V gene encodes CDR1 MNHNS and CDR2 SASEGT. The length of the CDR3 is 15 residues. The V segment lost 2 bases and the J segment 4 bases; nucleotides outside the gene matches: 3. CDR3 loop: CASSELAGGVETQYF. In nucleotides, the CDR3 is TGTGCCAGCAGTGAATTAGCGGGAGGGGTAGAGACCCAGTACTTC.

The gene calls are TRBV7-2 and TRBJ2-5, with D maybe TRBD2 (5 bases). Per germline, CDR1 SGHTA and CDR2 FQGNSA. The CDR3 loop spans 13 amino acids. The V gene lost 3 bases and the J gene lost 4 bases, with 9 bases spanning the gap. The CDR3 region is CASSFRGGETQYF. In nucleotides, the CDR3 is TGTGCCAGCAGCTTCCGTGGAGGAGAGACCCAGTACTTC.

Here the CDR3 reads CASSVGPPALSRVTEAFF. As DNA, the CDR3 is TGTGCCAGCAGCGTAGGCCCCCCCGCCCTTTCCAGGGTAACTGAAGCTTTCTTT. The V and J genes are TRBV9 and TRBJ1-1, with TRBD1 as a possible D gene (5 bases). Germline V gives CDR1 SGDLS, CDR2 YYNGEE. CDR3 length equals 18 residues. Trimming left V 0 bases short and J 5 bases short, with 23 bases between.

In this sample, this clone turned up many times. V usage is TRBV10-3 and J usage is TRBJ2-3, with TRBD2 as a possible D gene (6 bases). The V gene's germline CDR1 is ENHRY and CDR2 SYGVKD. The CDR3 has 15 residues. Trimming cost V 4 bases and J 4 bases, with 15 bases left between them. CDR3 protein: CAISGQLPGADTQYF. The CDR3, as DNA: TGTGCCATCAGTGGGCAGCTCCCGGGGGCAGATACGCAGTATTTT.

J is TRBJ1-4 and V is TRBV7-9, with TRBD1 identical over 9 bases. CDR3 length: 14 amino acids. Trimming cost V 4 bases and J 6 bases; bases outside gene matches: 3. Germline CDR1 is SEHNR and CDR2 is FQNEAQ (reference sequence). CDR3 region: CASSSGQGDEKLFF. DNA of the CDR3: TGTGCCAGCAGCTCGGGACAGGGTGATGAAAAACTGTTTTTT. The full variable domain, rest sourced from reference TRBV7-9 and TRBJ1-4, is DTGVSQNPRHKITKRGQNVTFRCDPISEHNRLYWYRQTLGQGPEFLTYFQNEAQLEKSRLLSDRFSAERPKGSFSTLEIQRTEQGDSAMYLCASSSGQGDEKLFFGSGTQLSVL.